The 7 T cell receptor beta chains presented below share a single source sample, sequenced in a study of blood T cell repertoires in COVID-19. The data were produced by immunoSEQ multiplex PCR, yet TCRdb's version contains in-frame clones alone and is incomplete. The repertoire includes a few hundred thousand clones, roughly four fifths of them detected once, and about 5.4% sits in the top ten. Sequenced input: PBMCs or T cells enriched from blood (not recorded which). All receptors come from a woman aged 50 to 60 who had recovered from COVID-19.

CDR3 region: CASTDPRAGGMYEQYF. The CDR3 DNA is TGTGCCAGCACCGACCCTAGAGCGGGGGGTATGTACGAGCAGTACTTC. The V and J genes are TRBV2 and TRBJ2-7, with 9 bases aligning to TRBD2. Germline lookup yields CDR1 SNHLY and CDR2 FYNNEI. The CDR3 contains 16 residues. V lost 7 bases and J lost 4; bases outside the gene matches: 14.

The chain has TRBV19 and TRBJ2-1, with TRBD2 matching over 11 bases. Trimming cost V 0 bases and J 8 bases; bases outside gene matches: 9. This CDR3 contains 17 residues. Germline CDR1 LNHDA, CDR2 SQIVND (reference sequence). CDR3 in amino acids: CASSIEGVLAGVHEQFF. The CDR3 bases are TGTGCCAGTAGTATAGAAGGCGTACTAGCGGGAGTCCATGAGCAGTTCTTC.

This clone occurred once. The chain couples TRBV30 to TRBJ2-7; 12 bases line up with TRBD2. Looked up from germline, CDR1 is GTSNPN and CDR2 is SVGIG (reference sequence). V was clipped by 2 bases and J by 5 bases; unmatched bases: 19. There are 19 residues in the CDR3. CDR3 loop: CAWSRIRTSGAISAHEQYF. The CDR3 bases are TGTGCCTGGAGTCGAATCCGGACTAGCGGGGCCATTTCTGCCCACGAGCAGTACTTC.

The chain recombines TRBV6-5 with TRBJ1-6; TRBD1 matches 9 bases. V lost 0 bases and J lost 9; bases outside the gene matches: 3. The CDR3 loop spans 15 amino acids. Per germline, CDR1 MNHEY and CDR2 SVGAGI. CDR3 residues: CASSYSGTGSSPLHF. CDR3 DNA sequence: TGTGCCAGCAGTTACTCAGGGACAGGGTCTTCACCCCTCCACTTT.

The genes are TRBV4-2 and TRBJ1-2; TRBD1 matches at 11 bases. The CDR3 is 17 amino acids. The J segment lost 3 bases and the V segment lost 1 base, leaving 7 bases of the junction unmatched. From germline, CDR1 is LGHNA and CDR2 YNFKEQ. The CDR3 reads CASSQAVPGQGDYGYTF. In DNA form, the CDR3 reads TGTGCCAGCAGCCAAGCGGTCCCGGGACAGGGGGACTATGGCTACACCTTC.

This clone was picked up a small number of times. The V gene is TRBV5-4, the J gene TRBJ1-2; no clear D. CDR1 and CDR2 (germline): SGHNT, YYREEE (reference sequence). Trimming took off 0 bases at V and 7 bases at J, with 16 bases between the two ends. There are 15 residues in the CDR3. The CDR3, as DNA: TGTGCCAGCAGCTTGGTGGGAGCTTGGGTCAGTGGCTACACCTTC. Its translation is CASSLVGAWVSGYTF.

The V call is TRBV5-1, the J call TRBJ2-1, with 11 bases matching TRBD2. CDR1 is SGHRS, CDR2 YFSETQ, per germline. This CDR3 comprises 15 residues. With V trimmed by 4 bases and J by 5 bases, 5 bases remained unmatched. DNA of the CDR3: TGCGCCAGCAGCAGCACTAGCGGGAGCAACAATGAGCAGTTCTTC. It codes for CASSSTSGSNNEQFF.